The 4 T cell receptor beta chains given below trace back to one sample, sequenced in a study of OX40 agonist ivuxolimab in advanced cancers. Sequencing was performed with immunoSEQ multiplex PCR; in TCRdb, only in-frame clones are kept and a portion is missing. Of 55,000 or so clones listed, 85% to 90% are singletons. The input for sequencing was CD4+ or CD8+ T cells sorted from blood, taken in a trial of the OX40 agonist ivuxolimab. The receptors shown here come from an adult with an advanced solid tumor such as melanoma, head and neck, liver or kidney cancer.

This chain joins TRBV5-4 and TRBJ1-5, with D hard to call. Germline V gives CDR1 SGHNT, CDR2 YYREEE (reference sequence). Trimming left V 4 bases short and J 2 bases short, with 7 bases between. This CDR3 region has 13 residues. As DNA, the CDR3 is TGTGCCAGCAGCATCGGTCGCAATCAGCCCCAGCATTTT. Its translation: CASSIGRNQPQHF.

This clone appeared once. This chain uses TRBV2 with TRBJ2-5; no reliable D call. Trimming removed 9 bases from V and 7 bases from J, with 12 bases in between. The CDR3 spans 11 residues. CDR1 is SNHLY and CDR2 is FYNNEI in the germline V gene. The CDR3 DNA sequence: TGTGCCAGTGGATTTGGTGGGACCCAGTACTTC. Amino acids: CASGFGGTQYF.

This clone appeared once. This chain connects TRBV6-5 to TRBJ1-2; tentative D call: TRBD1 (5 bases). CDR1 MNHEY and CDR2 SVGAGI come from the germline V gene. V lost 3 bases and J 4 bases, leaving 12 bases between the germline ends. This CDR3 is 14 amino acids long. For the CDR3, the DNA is TGTGCCAGCAGTTATGACAGAATGAGCTATGGCTACACCTTC. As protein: CASSYDRMSYGYTF.

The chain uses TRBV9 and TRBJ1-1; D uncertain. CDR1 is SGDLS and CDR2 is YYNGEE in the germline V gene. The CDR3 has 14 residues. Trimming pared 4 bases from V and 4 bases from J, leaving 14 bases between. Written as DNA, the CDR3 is TGTGCCAGCAGCCCAATGTTAGGGTCCACTGAAGCTTTCTTT. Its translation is CASSPMLGSTEAFF.